The 25 T cell receptor beta chains below all came from one sample that was sequenced in a study of cytomegalovirus exposure and HLA in healthy donors. The study ran its PCR with 60 Vbeta and 13 Jbeta primers. The table came from immunoSEQ multiplex PCR; TCRdb's copy has only in-frame clones and leaves some out. The table has approximately 110,000 clones, around three quarters seen once. Sequenced input: PBMCs. These receptors were obtained from a woman aged 18-29 years in good health and CMV-seropositive.

Concerning this clone itself: The junction departs from the called germline gene at one end, perhaps through a read error. The gene calls are TRBV5-1 and TRBJ1-2; D is unclear. The CDR3 length is 15 residues. Germline V gene sequence: CDR1 SGHRS, CDR2 YFSETQ. CDR3 in amino acids: CASSFWVPRDYGYTF. The CDR3 DNA sequence: TGCGCCAGCAGCTTTTGGGTACCGAGGGATTATGGTTACACCTTC.

V is TRBV19 and J is TRBJ2-1; 11 bases line up with TRBD2. CDR1 LNHDA and CDR2 SQIVND come from the germline V gene (reference sequence). CDR3 size: 18 residues. V lost 10 bases and J lost 5; bases outside the gene matches: 19. CDR3 nucleotide sequence: TGTGCCACTACCCTGGAGACTAGCGGGATGCGGGGGCACAATGAGCAGTTCTTC. Amino acid sequence: CATTLETSGMRGHNEQFF.

The rearrangement joins TRBV2 to TRBJ2-7; the match to TRBD2 covers 14 bases. With V trimmed by 6 bases and J by 9 bases, 4 bases remained unmatched. Germline V gene data show CDR1 as SNHLY and CDR2 as FYNNEI. CDR3 length equals 13 residues. In DNA, the CDR3 is TGTGCCAGCAGGGCCGGGACTAGCGGGAGGCAGTACTTC. It specifies CASRAGTSGRQYF.

The genes are TRBV18 and TRBJ2-7; D possibly corresponds to TRBD1 (6 bases). The CDR3 consists of 14 residues. From germline, CDR1 is KGHSH and CDR2 LQKENI. V was trimmed by 5 bases and J by 3 bases, leaving 14 bases between them. The CDR3 DNA reads as TGTGCCAGCTCAACAAATATGGGACACTACGAGCAGTACTTC. This encodes CASSTNMGHYEQYF.

A few counts support this clone. The rearrangement joins TRBV7-3 to TRBJ1-1, with D possibly being TRBD1 (5 bases). This CDR3 has 14 amino acids. Germline CDR1 and CDR2: SGHTA and FQGTGA. Between the trimmed V and J ends, which lost 1 base and 1 base, there was a span of 7 bases. The CDR3, as DNA: TGTGCCAGCAGCTTAAACGGACAGAACACTGAAGCTTTCTTT. Protein: CASSLNGQNTEAFF. Together with reference TRBV7-3 and TRBJ1-1, the CDR3 gives the full variable domain: GAGVSQTPSNKVTEKGKYVELRCDPISGHTALYWYRQSLGQGPEFLIYFQGTGAADDSGLPNDRFFAVRPEGSVSTLKIQRTERGDSAVYLCASSLNGQNTEAFFGQGTRLTVV.

Worth noting for this clone: A read error may account for a junction end that differs from germline. The chain joins TRBV13 to TRBJ2-7; 11 nucleotides align to TRBD2. The germline V gene has CDR1 PRHDT and CDR2 FYEKMQ (reference sequence). The CDR3 spans 17 residues. The CDR3 sequence is CVSSLGTSGSPDYEQYF. The DNA of the CDR3 is TGTGTCAGCAGCTTAGGTACTAGCGGGAGCCCTGACTACGAGCAGTACTTC.

The chain is built from TRBV19 and TRBJ1-5, with a tentative D call TRBD1 (6 bases). The V gene lost 6 bases and the J gene lost 4 bases, with 10 bases spanning the gap. CDR3 size: 13 residues. The germline V gene has CDR1 LNHDA and CDR2 SQIVND (reference sequence). The CDR3, as DNA: TGTGCCAGTAGCTGGACAGTTAATCAGCCCCAGCATTTT. Translated, it gives CASSWTVNQPQHF. Together with reference TRBV19 and TRBJ1-5, the CDR3 gives the full variable domain: DGGITQSPKYLFRKEGQNVTLSCEQNLNHDAMYWYRQDPGQGLRLIYYSQIVNDFQKGDIAEGYSVSREKKESFPLTVTSAQKNPTAFYLCASSWTVNQPQHFGDGTRLSIL.

The J gene is TRBJ1-1, the V gene TRBV15; TRBD1 is a possible D gene (6 bases). This CDR3 is built from 15 residues. The germline gives CDR1 LNHNV, CDR2 YYDKDF (reference sequence). V was pared by 1 base and J by 2 bases, with 11 bases between. The CDR3 is CATSRATGLNTEAFF. Here the CDR3 DNA reads TGTGCCACCAGCAGAGCGACAGGACTTAACACTGAAGCTTTCTTT.

This chain links TRBV13 with TRBJ2-7, with D possibly being TRBD1 (6 bases). Germline CDR1 and CDR2: PRHDT and FYEKMQ (reference sequence). The V end lost 7 bases, the J end lost 3 bases, and 10 bases lay between the germline ends. This CDR3 comprises 12 residues. CDR3 amino acids: CASNTGIYEQYF. The CDR3 coding sequence is TGTGCCAGCAACACAGGGATCTACGAGCAGTACTTC.

The J gene is TRBJ2-6, the V gene TRBV5-5; D remains ambiguous. The V end was cut by 4 bases, the J end by 4 bases, with 12 bases between. The germline gives CDR1 SGHKS, CDR2 YYEKEE (reference sequence). CDR3 length equals 15 residues. Here the CDR3 reads CASSPRVAGANVLTF. CDR3 sequence (DNA): TGTGCCAGCAGCCCTCGAGTTGCGGGGGCCAACGTCCTGACTTTC.

The chain couples TRBV19 to TRBJ2-3, with 7 positions matching TRBD1. CDR3 size: 13 residues. The germline CDR1 and CDR2 sequences are LNHDA and SQIVND (reference sequence). V was pared by 7 bases and J by 4 bases, with 5 bases of the junction left unmatched. CDR3 nucleotide sequence: TGTGCCAGTACCCTTCAGGGGGCAGATACGCAGTATTTT. Translated, it gives CASTLQGADTQYF.

The V gene is TRBV29-1, the J gene TRBJ2-1, with TRBD1 matching 9 bases. CDR1 and CDR2 from the germline V gene are SQVTM and ANQGSEA. The CDR3 has 11 residues. Unmatched junction bases numbered 5, after V lost 8 bases and J lost 9 bases. The CDR3 region is CSLGQGREQFF. The CDR3 region has the DNA TGCAGCTTGGGACAGGGTCGTGAGCAGTTCTTC.

This clone was detected only once. The rearrangement uses TRBV5-1 and TRBJ2-7; possible D gene TRBD1, 7 bases. Germline loops: CDR1 SGHRS, CDR2 YFSETQ. V lost 0 bases and J lost 0, with 10 bases in between. The CDR3 length is 15 residues. The CDR3 DNA sequence: TGCGCCAGCAGCTTGGGCGGGACAGCCTCCTACGAGCAGTACTTC. It specifies CASSLGGTASYEQYF.

The J gene is TRBJ2-5, the V gene TRBV7-9, with 7 bases identical to TRBD1. Germline CDR1 and CDR2: SEHNR and FQNEAQ (reference sequence). This CDR3 comprises 19 residues. With 2 bases clipped from V and 5 bases from J, the junction kept 20 bases outside the gene matches. This chain's CDR3 is CASSLFLLRTGPRLETQYF. The CDR3 DNA follows: TGTGCCAGCAGCTTATTCCTACTCCGGACAGGCCCAAGATTGGAGACCCAGTACTTC.

This rearrangement joins TRBV19 to TRBJ2-1; possibly TRBD1 for D (5 bases). The CDR3 length is 13 residues. Germline-derived CDR1 and CDR2 are LNHDA and SQIVND (reference sequence). The ends were cut back, 4 bases at V and 11 bases at J, with 15 bases in the middle. The CDR3 reads CASSTSEGHQQFF. The CDR3 DNA reads TGTGCCAGTAGTACCTCTGAAGGACACCAGCAGTTCTTC.

The chain is built from TRBV5-8 and TRBJ2-7; TRBD1 aligns across 11 bases. This CDR3 is built from 14 residues. Germline trimming cut 7 bases from V and 6 bases from J; bases unmatched to any gene: 9. CDR1 SGHTS and CDR2 YDEGEE come from the germline V gene. The CDR3 sequence is CASRRTGGLREQYF. As DNA, the CDR3 is TGTGCCAGCCGCCGGACAGGGGGCCTACGCGAGCAGTACTTC.

This clone was recorded once. The V gene is TRBV19, the J gene TRBJ1-5, with 7 bases aligning to TRBD1. J gave up 3 bases and V 5 bases, and 13 bases lay outside the gene matches. This CDR3 comprises 17 residues. The germline V gene encodes CDR1 LNHDA and CDR2 SQIVND (reference sequence). The CDR3 bases are TGTGCCAGTAGTCCCAGAACCGGGACAGCGGACAATCAGCCCCAGCATTTT. Its protein product is CASSPRTGTADNQPQHF.

This chain joins TRBV6-5 and TRBJ2-3; weak D call: TRBD1 (5 bases). The CDR3 covers 15 residues. The V end was cut by 3 bases, the J end by 1 base, with 11 bases between. Germline V lookup: CDR1 MNHEY, CDR2 SVGAGI. DNA of the CDR3: TGTGCCAGCAGTTATCAGACAGAGGGCACAGATACGCAGTATTTT. Its protein product is CASSYQTEGTDTQYF.

The V gene is TRBV5-1, the J gene TRBJ2-3; TRBD2 agrees at 11 bases. Trimming at V came to 5 bases and at J to 5 bases, leaving 7 bases not matched to a gene. The CDR3 runs 15 residues. CDR1 is SGHRS and CDR2 is YFSETQ in the germline V gene. CDR3 bases: TGCGCCAGCAGTACTAGCGGGAGTAACGGAGATACGCAGTATTTT. It encodes CASSTSGSNGDTQYF. Together with reference TRBV5-1 and TRBJ2-3, the CDR3 gives the full variable domain: KAGVTQTPRYLIKTRGQQVTLSCSPISGHRSVSWYQQTPGQGLQFLFEYFSETQRNKGNFPGRFSGRQFSNSRSEMNVSTLELGDSALYLCASSTSGSNGDTQYFGPGTRLTVL.

This clone has a handful of counts. The rearrangement uses TRBV2 and TRBJ2-1; D remains unclear. V was pared by 8 bases and J by 5 bases, with 16 bases between. The CDR3 runs 14 residues. Germline CDR1 SNHLY, CDR2 FYNNEI. In DNA, the CDR3 is TGTGCCAGCTCCGTGGGCAGCAGTCACAATGAGCAGTTCTTC. This encodes CASSVGSSHNEQFF. The whole variable domain, remainder taken from reference TRBV2 and TRBJ2-1, is EPEVTQTPSHQVTQMGQEVILRCVPISNHLYFYWYRQILGQKVEFLVSFYNNEISEKSEIFDDQFSVERPDGSNFTLKIRSTKLEDSAMYFCASSVGSSHNEQFFGPGTRLTVL.

The chain uses TRBV27 and TRBJ1-4; 10 bases are shared with TRBD1. Germline loops: CDR1 MNHEY, CDR2 SMNVEV (reference sequence). The CDR3 spans 14 residues. With 5 bases clipped from V and 7 bases from J, the junction kept 4 bases outside the gene matches. The CDR3: CASSTRTGGEKLFF. CDR3 bases: TGTGCCAGCAGTACACGGACAGGGGGTGAAAAACTGTTTTTT.

This clone was counted a single time. The J gene is TRBJ1-1, the V gene TRBV19, with D unclear. Germline V CDR1 and CDR2: LNHDA, SQIVND (reference sequence). The ends were cut back, 3 bases at V and 6 bases at J, with 14 bases in the middle. This CDR3 is built from 14 residues. CDR3 DNA sequence: TGTGCCAGTAGTATTCTACACAGTCTCTCTGAAGCTTTCTTT. Translated, it gives CASSILHSLSEAFF.

The chain couples TRBV28 to TRBJ2-3; 11 bases map to TRBD2. This CDR3 comprises 15 residues. The V and J ends lost 5 bases and 4 bases, in that order; junction bases with no gene match: 5. Germline V gene data show CDR1 as MDHEN and CDR2 as SYDVKM. The CDR3 here is CASSRSGRESDTQYF. CDR3 bases: TGTGCCAGCAGTCGTAGCGGGAGGGAGTCAGATACGCAGTATTTT. Variable domain in full (rest from reference TRBV28 and TRBJ2-3): DVKVTQSSRYLVKRTGEKVFLECVQDMDHENMFWYRQDPGLGLRLIYFSYDVKMKEKGDIPEGYSVSREKKERFSLILESASTNQTSMYLCASSRSGRESDTQYFGPGTRLTVL.

The J gene is TRBJ1-2, the V gene TRBV6-5; D perhaps matches TRBD1 (5 bases). With 0 bases removed from V and 8 bases from J, the gap between germline ends came to 7 bases. The CDR3 length is 12 residues. Germline CDR1 and CDR2: MNHEY and SVGAGI. The CDR3 reads CASSYSEGGYTF. CDR3 sequence (DNA): TGTGCCAGCAGTTACTCGGAGGGGGGCTACACCTTC.

The chain recombines TRBV27 with TRBJ1-1; 7 nucleotides line up with TRBD1. Germline V gene sequence: CDR1 MNHEY, CDR2 SMNVEV (reference sequence). The CDR3 length is 13 residues. Losses at the gene ends were 6 bases for V and 7 bases for J; bases not matched to a gene: 8. The CDR3 reads CASRRGTDREAFF. CDR3 nucleotide sequence: TGTGCCAGCAGACGTGGGACAGACCGTGAAGCTTTCTTT.